This T cell receptor (beta chain) is drawn from a study of cytomegalovirus exposure and HLA in healthy donors. Study results and caveats: The authors later found HLA-associated TCR beta chains more clonally expanded than equally common others. As a later analysis revealed, the rate of TCR association differed by HLA locus, with DRB1 most and HLA-C fewest.

With respect to this clone: Its specificity is unknown.

Amplification used 60 Vbeta primers and 13 Jbeta primers. Sequencing used immunoSEQ multiplex PCR; TCRdb keeps in-frame clones, though not all of them. Its table records approximately 40,000 clones. CDR3 length equals 16 residues. Trimming took 2 bases from V and 7 from J; bases not matched to a gene: 13. Germline V gene sequence: CDR1 WNHNN, CDR2 SYGVQD (reference sequence). Sequenced sample: PBMCs. The chain recombines TRBV10-1 with TRBJ2-7, with 8 bases aligning to TRBD2. This sequence was found in a human donor in good health. The CDR3 reads CASSERSGIGGEEQYF. DNA of the CDR3: TGCGCCAGCAGTGAGCGTAGCGGGATCGGCGGGGAAGAGCAGTACTTC.